The 22 T cell receptor beta chains below all came from one sample that was sequenced in a study of T cell responses to AZD1222 COVID-19 vaccine. TCRdb keeps only in-frame clones here, not all; method: immunoSEQ multiplex PCR. The sample has 140,000 or so clones, 75% to 90% seen once. The material was peripheral blood, obtained on day 0 of AZD1222 vaccination. The receptors derive from an adult in good health.

The rearrangement joins TRBV11-3 to TRBJ2-7; TRBD1 matches 8 bases. The length of the CDR3 is 11 residues. V lost 4 bases, J lost 9 bases, and 2 bases stayed unmatched. The germline CDR1 and CDR2 sequences are SGHNT and YENEEA. This CDR3 is CASSSGGGQYF. DNA for the CDR3: TGTGCCAGCAGCTCAGGGGGCGGGCAGTACTTC. Full variable domain (rest looked up from reference TRBV11-3 and TRBJ2-7): EAGVVQSPRYKIIEKKQPVAFWCNPISGHNTLYWYLQNLGQGPELLIRYENEEAVDDSQLPKDRFSAERLKGVDSTLKIQPAELGDSAVYLCASSSGGGQYFGPGTRLTVT.

The V call is TRBV21-1, the J call TRBJ1-2. TRBV21-1 represents a pseudogene. CDR3 length: 15 amino acids. The CDR3 reads CASKIRAVMFDGYTF. For the CDR3, the DNA is TGTGCCAGCAAAATTAGAGCCGTTATGTTTGACGGCTACACCTTC.

The V gene is TRBV6-2 or TRBV6-3, the J gene TRBJ2-2, with 9 bases aligning to TRBD1. J gave up 5 bases and V 5 bases, and 6 bases lay outside the gene matches. The CDR3 length is 15 residues. From germline, CDR1 is MNHEY and CDR2 SVGEGT. The CDR3 is CASSNRDRVTGELFF. The CDR3 bases are TGTGCCAGCAGTAACCGGGACAGGGTTACCGGGGAGCTGTTTTTT.

The J gene is TRBJ1-1, the V gene TRBV11-2; D might be TRBD1 (5 bases). The V gene lost 0 bases and the J gene lost 4 bases, with 9 bases spanning the gap. The CDR3 length is 14 residues. Germline V gives CDR1 SGHAT, CDR2 FQNNGV. The chain's CDR3 is CASSLEGQFTEAFF. CDR3 DNA: TGTGCCAGCAGCTTAGAGGGGCAGTTCACTGAAGCTTTCTTT. Based on the CDR3 plus reference TRBV11-2 and TRBJ1-1, the full variable domain is EAGVAQSPRYKIIEKRQSVAFWCNPISGHATLYWYQQILGQGPKLLIQFQNNGVVDDSQLPKDRFSAERLKGVDSTLKIQPAKLEDSAVYLCASSLEGQFTEAFFGQGTRLTVV.

This rearrangement joins TRBV5-4 to TRBJ1-1; 7 bases map to TRBD1. Per the germline V gene, CDR1 is SGHNT and CDR2 is YYREEE (reference sequence). This CDR3 has 14 amino acids. Trimming cost V 5 bases and J 12 bases; bases outside gene matches: 16. The CDR3, as DNA: TGTGCCAGCAGTCGCGACAGCCAGGGGGGTGCTCCTTTCTTT. Translating gives CASSRDSQGGAPFF. The complete variable domain, with remaining parts taken from reference TRBV5-4 and TRBJ1-1, reads ETGVTQSPTHLIKTRGQQVTLRCSSQSGHNTVSWYQQALGQGPQFIFQYYREEENGRGNFPPRFSGLQFPNYSSELNVNALELDDSALYLCASSRDSQGGAPFFGQGTRLTVV.

CDR3 amino acids: CARSVRATGELFF. The CDR3 nucleotides are TGTGCCAGGTCTGTCCGGGCGACCGGGGAGCTGTTTTTT. The V call is TRBV5-8, the J call TRBJ2-2, with D hard to call. The germline gives CDR1 SGHTS, CDR2 YDEGEE. The CDR3 consists of 13 residues. The V end lost 8 bases, the J end lost 5 bases, and 13 bases lay between the germline ends.

This rearrangement joins TRBV20-1 to TRBJ2-5; D may correspond to TRBD1 or TRBD2 (6 bases each). From germline, CDR1 is DFQATT and CDR2 SNEGSKA (reference sequence). V lost 3 bases to trimming and J lost 2 bases, with 16 bases between them. The CDR3 runs 15 residues. Written as DNA, the CDR3 is TGCAGTGCTAGTGAGGCGAGGGGGGTACAAGAGACCCAGTACTTC. Residues: CSASEARGVQETQYF.

V is TRBV6-5 and J is TRBJ1-2; 10 nucleotides agree with TRBD1. Germline CDR1 MNHEY, CDR2 SVGAGI. This CDR3 is 15 amino acids long. J lost 8 bases, V lost 6 bases, and 12 bases had no gene match. In DNA form, the CDR3 reads TGTGCCAGCAGCACTCTAAACCGGGACAGGGGCGGCTACACCTTC. It yields the protein CASSTLNRDRGGYTF.

The V gene is TRBV5-1, the J gene TRBJ1-1; 8 positions match TRBD1. Germline CDR1 reads SGHRS; CDR2 reads YFSETQ. There are 12 residues in the CDR3. V lost 4 bases, J lost 9 bases, and 5 bases stayed unmatched. The CDR3 spells CASSPGQGQAFF. The DNA of the CDR3 is TGCGCCAGCAGCCCCGGACAGGGTCAAGCTTTCTTT.

This chain joins TRBV5-1 and TRBJ2-1, with D maybe TRBD2 (6 bases). Germline assignment: CDR1 SGHRS and CDR2 YFSETQ. V dropped 0 bases and J dropped 8 bases, with 12 bases sitting between them. This CDR3 contains 14 residues. CDR3 in DNA: TGCGCCAGCAGCTTGGCGGTTAGACTAGATGAGCAGTTCTTC. Translated, it gives CASSLAVRLDEQFF.

The genes are TRBV28 and TRBJ2-1; D gene uncertain. V was pared by 10 bases and J by 8 bases, with 15 bases between. Germline lookup yields CDR1 MDHEN and CDR2 SYDVKM. The CDR3 sequence is 12 residues long. This CDR3 is CAIGPLGDEQFF. The CDR3 DNA sequence: TGTGCCATTGGACCCCTAGGCGATGAGCAGTTCTTC.

The chain carries TRBV11-2 and TRBJ2-6; 9 nucleotides line up with TRBD1. Germline V lookup: CDR1 SGHAT, CDR2 FQNNGV. With V trimmed by 6 bases and J by 0 bases, 9 bases remained unmatched. The CDR3 consists of 18 residues. For the CDR3, the DNA is TGTGCCAGCAGGTCCCCCAGGACAGGGGCCTCTGGGGCCAACGTCCTGACTTTC. Encoded protein: CASRSPRTGASGANVLTF.

The chain employs TRBV12-3 or TRBV12-4 and TRBJ2-7, with a tentative D call TRBD2 (5 bases). V was cut by 3 bases and J by 6 bases, with 12 bases left in between. There are 13 residues in the CDR3. DNA for the CDR3: TGTGCCAGCAGTTTCTTTTCTGCGGGCGAGCAGTACTTC. It translates to CASSFFSAGEQYF.

The chain is built from TRBV6-5 and TRBJ1-1; 7 nucleotides match TRBD1. Looked up from germline, CDR1 is MNHEY and CDR2 is SVGAGI. Trimming at V came to 2 bases and at J to 10 bases, leaving 10 bases not matched to a gene. CDR3 size: 14 residues. The CDR3 loop is CASSYDRVNMGAFF. The CDR3 DNA sequence: TGTGCCAGCAGTTACGACAGGGTGAACATGGGAGCTTTCTTT.

This clone has just one count. This chain links TRBV24-1 with TRBJ2-5; D is ambiguous. Trimming removed 2 bases at V and 5 bases at J, with 17 bases between. Germline CDR1 KGHDR, CDR2 SFDVKD. This CDR3 is built from 16 residues. DNA of the CDR3: TGTGCCACCAGTGATTCAGAGACACTTTTCTCGGAGACCCAGTACTTC. It yields the protein CATSDSETLFSETQYF.

The chain joins TRBV4-1 to TRBJ1-5, with a weak D call TRBD1 (5 bases). Looked up from germline, CDR1 is MGHRA and CDR2 is YSYEKL. V lost 3 bases, J lost 0 bases, and 18 bases lay in between. This CDR3 is 18 amino acids long. Written as DNA, the CDR3 is TGCGCCAGCAGCCACTTCCTAACGGGGCCGTATAGCAATCAGCCCCAGCATTTT. It specifies CASSHFLTGPYSNQPQHF.

The genes are TRBV4-1 and TRBJ2-3; tentative D call: TRBD1 (6 bases). Germline V gene data show CDR1 as MGHRA and CDR2 as YSYEKL. Trimming pared 3 bases from V and 2 bases from J, leaving 12 bases between. This CDR3 contains 15 residues. Written as DNA, the CDR3 is TGCGCCAGCAGCCAGGACAGCTTCATCACAGATACGCAGTATTTT. Translated, it gives CASSQDSFITDTQYF.

The chain uses TRBV5-1 and TRBJ1-1; D remains unclear. There are 13 residues in the CDR3. V gave up 1 base and J gave up 0 bases, with 4 bases separating them. Looked up from germline, CDR1 is SGHRS and CDR2 is YFSETQ. The CDR3 coding sequence is TGCGCCAGCAGCTTGAGGGTGAACACTGAAGCTTTCTTT. As protein: CASSLRVNTEAFF.

The rearrangement uses TRBV5-1 and TRBJ2-7; D possibly matches TRBD1 or TRBD2 (5 bases each). This CDR3 comprises 13 residues. Between the trimmed V and J ends, which lost 0 bases and 5 bases, there was a span of 9 bases. From germline, CDR1 is SGHRS and CDR2 YFSETQ. The CDR3 coding sequence is TGCGCCAGCAGCTTGGGTGAGGGGCACGAGCAGTACTTC. Protein sequence: CASSLGEGHEQYF.

Written as DNA, the CDR3 is TGCGCCAGCAGCCAACACTCGGCTAACAGTGCAGAAGCTTTCTTT. Protein: CASSQHSANSAEAFF. This rearrangement joins TRBV4-1 to TRBJ1-1; D is undetermined. V was trimmed by 2 bases and J by 8 bases, leaving 18 bases between them. Germline CDR1 and CDR2: MGHRA and YSYEKL. The CDR3 loop spans 15 amino acids.

J is TRBJ2-3 and V is TRBV10-2; TRBD2 agrees at 8 bases. This CDR3 has 16 amino acids. The germline CDR1 and CDR2 sequences are WSHSY and SAAADI. The J segment lost 4 bases and the V segment lost 2 bases, leaving 8 bases of the junction unmatched. CDR3 in DNA: TGCGCCAGCAGTGAGCCCACCCGGGGGGGCCCAGATACGCAGTATTTT. It encodes CASSEPTRGGPDTQYF.

This rearrangement joins TRBV10-1 to TRBJ2-2, with D hard to call. Germline values: CDR1 WNHNN, CDR2 SYGVQD (reference sequence). This CDR3 region has 14 residues. V was cut by 4 bases and J by 3 bases, with 9 bases left in between. The CDR3 DNA follows: TGCGCCAGCAGTGCTGATGGCTACACCGGGGAGCTGTTTTTT. It yields the protein CASSADGYTGELFF.